This TCR beta chain was recovered during a study of blood T cells in healthy people across ages. Whole-study findings and limits: There were more naive CD4+ cells and higher diversity in long-lived donors than in aged donors.

Then a second PCR, running about 6 to 12 cycles, was carried out with a sample-barcoded 5' primer and a J-beta primer mix. TCRdb reanalysed the 5' RACE reads using MiXCR and keeps one entry per CDR3 protein. The table shows about 1.5 million distinct CDR3 sequences, with about 42% occurring only once. The V gene's germline CDR1 is SNHLY and CDR2 FYNNEI. The length of the CDR3 is 11 residues. Collection of roughly 9.8 milliliters of peripheral blood was performed for each donor. Per-sample PBMC isolation yielded at least 6 million cells. Points on this clonotype: Antigen unknown. One end of the junction fails to match germline, which may point to a read error.

The V gene is TRBV2, the J gene TRBJ2-5; tentative D call: TRBD1 (5 bases). Source material: blood. The sequence was collected from a woman aged 18-29 years in good health. CDR3 sequence: CASSYDREQNF. In DNA form, the CDR3 reads TGTGCCAGCAGCTACGACAGAGAGCAGAACTTC.